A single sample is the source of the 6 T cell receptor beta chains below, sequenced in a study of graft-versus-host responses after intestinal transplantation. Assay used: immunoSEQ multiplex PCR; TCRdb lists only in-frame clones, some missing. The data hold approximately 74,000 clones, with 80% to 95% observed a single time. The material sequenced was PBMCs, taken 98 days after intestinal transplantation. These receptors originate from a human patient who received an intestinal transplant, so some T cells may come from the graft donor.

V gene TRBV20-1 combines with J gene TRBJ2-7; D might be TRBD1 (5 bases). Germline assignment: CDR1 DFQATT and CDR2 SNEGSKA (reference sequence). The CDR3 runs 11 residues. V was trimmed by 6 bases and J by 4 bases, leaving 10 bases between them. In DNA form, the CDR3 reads TGCAGTGCCGAGACAGTTTACGAGCAGTACTTC. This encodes CSAETVYEQYF.

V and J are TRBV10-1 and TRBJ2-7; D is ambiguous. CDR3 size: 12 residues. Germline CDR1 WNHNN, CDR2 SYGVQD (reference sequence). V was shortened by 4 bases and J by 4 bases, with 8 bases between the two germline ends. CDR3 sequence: CASSVRRYEQYF. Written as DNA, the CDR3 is TGCGCCAGCAGTGTAAGGAGATACGAGCAGTACTTC.

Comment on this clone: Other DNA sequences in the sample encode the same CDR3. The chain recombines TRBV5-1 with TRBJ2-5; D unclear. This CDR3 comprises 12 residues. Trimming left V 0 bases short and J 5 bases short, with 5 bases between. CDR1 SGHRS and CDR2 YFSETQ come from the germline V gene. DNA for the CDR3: TGCGCCAGCAGCTTGGTTGGTGAGACCCAGTACTTC. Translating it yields CASSLVGETQYF.

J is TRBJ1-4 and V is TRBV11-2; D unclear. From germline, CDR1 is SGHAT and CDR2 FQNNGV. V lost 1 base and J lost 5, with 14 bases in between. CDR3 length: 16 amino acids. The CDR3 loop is CASSLGRYGRNEKLFF. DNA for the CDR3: TGTGCCAGCAGCTTAGGGAGGTACGGAAGGAATGAAAAACTGTTTTTT.

CDR3 DNA: TGTGCCAGCAGTCCCCCAGCGGGGGAGCTGTTTTTT. Protein sequence: CASSPPAGELFF. J is TRBJ2-2 and V is TRBV28, with no clear D. This CDR3 contains 12 residues. The germline CDR1 and CDR2 sequences are MDHEN and SYDVKM. V was shortened by 5 bases and J by 8 bases, with 9 bases between the two germline ends. Full variable domain (outside the CDR3, taken from reference TRBV28 and TRBJ2-2): DVKVTQSSRYLVKRTGEKVFLECVQDMDHENMFWYRQDPGLGLRLIYFSYDVKMKEKGDIPEGYSVSREKKERFSLILESASTNQTSMYLCASSPPAGELFFGEGSRLTVL.

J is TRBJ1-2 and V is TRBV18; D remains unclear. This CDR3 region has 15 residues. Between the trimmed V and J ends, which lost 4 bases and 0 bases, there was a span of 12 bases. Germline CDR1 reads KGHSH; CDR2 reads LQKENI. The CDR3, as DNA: TGTGCCAGCTCACGAATCCTACCCCCTAACTATGGCTACACCTTC. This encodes CASSRILPPNYGYTF.